Sequencing of this T cell receptor beta chain was carried out in a study of Graves' ophthalmopathy and Graves' hyperthyroidism. Study in general: At initial diagnosis, peripheral blood was obtained, and this preceded any treatment.

The TCR beta CDR3 regions underwent amplification from RNA transcripts. HTBI primers were employed in first-round RT-PCR, then a second-round multiplex PCR followed. TCRdb passed the multiplex PCR reads through MiXCR, listing each CDR3 protein once. Found here are about 500,000 distinct CDR3 sequences, roughly 14% of them singletons; the top ten hold roughly 10%. This clonotype was detected ten times or more. The CDR3 is 17 residues long. Germline V gene lookup returns CDR1 MGHDK and CDR2 SYGVNS. V lost 1 base to trimming and J lost 1 base; unmatched junction nucleotides: 8. J is TRBJ2-5 and V is TRBV25-1, with 8 bases lining up with TRBD1. The sequence came from a woman aged 30 to 39 with Graves' ophthalmopathy. The material sequenced was blood. CDR3 nucleotide sequence: TGTGCCAGCAGTGAATCTTCGGCAGGGGGCATCCAAGAGACCCAGTACTTC. Translating gives CASSESSAGGIQETQYF. The variable domain in full, completed from reference TRBV25-1 and TRBJ2-5, reads EADIYQTPRYLVIGTGKKITLECSQTMGHDKMYWYQQDPGMELHLIHYSYGVNSTEKGDLSSESTVSRIRTEHFPLTLESARPSHTSQYLCASSESSAGGIQETQYFGPGTRLLVL.